A selection of T cell receptor beta chains follows, all from one sample in a study of Graves' ophthalmopathy and Graves' hyperthyroidism. One entry per CDR3 protein, called by TCRdb with MiXCR from the multiplex PCR reads. This table has 600,000 to 950,000 distinct CDR3 sequences, approximately 40% appearing once. Sequenced material: peripheral blood. The receptors originated from an adult man with Graves' ophthalmopathy. Each CDR3 is given with its conserved first and last residue. A D gene is named only where the DNA matches it firmly. The size entry is marked missing in some rows and otherwise reads once, few, many or a size class.

TRBV4-2,few,TRBJ1-5,.,CASSQDGGSGNQPQHF
TRBV25-1,few,TRBJ1-5,.,CASSFGRLNQPQHF
TRBV2,.,TRBJ1-2,.,CASSLNRGRGYTF
TRBV24-1,.,TRBJ1-5,.,CATSDRGAEQPQHF
TRBV29-1,many,TRBJ1-5,TRBD1,CSVDDRDGPQHF
TRBV25-1,.,TRBJ1-6,.,CASQRSYNSPLHF
TRBV15,.,TRBJ1-5,.,CATSSEQGLRQPQHF
TRBV20-1,few,TRBJ1-3,.,CSAKDGRSGNTIYF
TRBV7-9,.,TRBJ2-5,.,CASSPGVARGETIEETQYF
TRBV7-9,many,TRBJ2-6,TRBD1,CASSYDRAFSGANVLTF
TRBV11-2,.,TRBJ1-1,.,CARSLWREGDSEAFF
TRBV10-3,.,TRBJ1-1,.,CASSEWASKNTEAFF
TRBV10-3,few,TRBJ2-5,TRBD2,CATRLAGVETQYF
TRBV12-3/TRBV12-4,.,TRBJ1-2,.,CASNPGVYYGYTF
TRBV29-1,.,TRBJ1-3,.,CSVAGPGGETIYF
TRBV10-3,many,TRBJ1-2,.,CAIRYSGMQGYTF
TRBV2,.,TRBJ2-7,TRBD2,CASSGGLALTYEQYF
TRBV5-4,.,TRBJ1-2,.,CASSHRQGAYGYTF
TRBV5-6,few,TRBJ2-2,.,CASSLELVNTGELFF
TRBV20-1,many,TRBJ1-2,.,CSAPTSNYGYTF
TRBV25-1,few,TRBJ2-3,.,CASTGGGGRTDTQYF
TRBV6-2/TRBV6-3,.,TRBJ1-2,TRBD1,CASSYRTGETSNYGYTF
TRBV10-3,few,TRBJ2-6,TRBD1,CASSYSTGTGANVLTF
TRBV6-4,many,TRBJ2-6,.,CASSDSAGSGANVLTF
TRBV20-1,.,TRBJ2-7,.,CSASGQGTYEQYF
TRBV7-9,few,TRBJ2-5,TRBD2,CASSQDGTSPEQETQYF
TRBV6-1,.,TRBJ1-1,.,CASSHPVGWDTEAFF
TRBV7-9,few,TRBJ2-5,.,CASSLNQLDQSETQYF